This section outlines one T cell receptor (beta chain) sequence together with its context. The antigen is undetermined. The sample belongs to a study of tumor and adjacent non-tumor tissue in lung cancer. Findings of the study overall: Tumor tissue had significantly higher TCR diversity than normal lung. Normal lung showed higher cumulative top 100 clone frequency than tumor.

The CDR3 contains 14 residues. Germline V lookup: CDR1 SGHAT, CDR2 FQNNGV. A modified ARM-PCR protocol with three rounds of nested PCR amplified TCRbeta. From the multiplex PCR reads, TCRdb called clonotypes with MiXCR, one entry per CDR3 protein. The table records 75,000 to 90,000 distinct CDR3 sequences, around 80% of them present only once. No cell sorting was done before RNA was extracted from the tissue. The normal lung tissue was taken more than 3 cm from the tumor edge. Chemotherapy-naive patients with new lung cancer underwent thoracic surgery in China, August–November 2014. The sample was distant non-tumor lung tissue. The V call is TRBV11-2, the J call TRBJ2-7, with 7 bases fitting TRBD1. The TCR originated in a woman between 45 and 60 years old with non-small cell lung cancer. The CDR3 DNA reads TGTATCAGCAGCTTAGTTGGGGACAGCTACGAGCAGTACTTC. This encodes CISSLVGDSYEQYF.